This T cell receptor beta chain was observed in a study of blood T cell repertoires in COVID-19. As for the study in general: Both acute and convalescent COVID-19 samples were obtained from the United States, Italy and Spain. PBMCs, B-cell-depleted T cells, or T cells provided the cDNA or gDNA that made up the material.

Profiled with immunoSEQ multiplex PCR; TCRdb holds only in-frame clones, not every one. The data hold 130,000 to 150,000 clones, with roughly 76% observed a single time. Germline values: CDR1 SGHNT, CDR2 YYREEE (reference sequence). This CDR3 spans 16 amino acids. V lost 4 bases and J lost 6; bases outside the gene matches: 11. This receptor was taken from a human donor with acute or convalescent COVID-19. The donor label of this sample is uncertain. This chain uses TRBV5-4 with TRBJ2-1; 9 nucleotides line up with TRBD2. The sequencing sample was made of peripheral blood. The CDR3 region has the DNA TGTGCCAGCAGCCCCGAGGGGCGGGGGGGTTTCAATGAGCAGTTCTTC. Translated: CASSPEGRGGFNEQFF.